These 12 T cell receptor beta chains share one sample of origin, sequenced in a study of T cell responses to AZD1222 COVID-19 vaccine. Assay: immunoSEQ multiplex PCR; the TCRdb copy retains only in-frame clones and omits some. This table holds 200,000 or so clones, 85% to 95% found once. The specimen was peripheral blood, collected on day 0 of AZD1222 vaccination. These receptors originate from an adult in good health.

This clone was counted between two and nine times. The chain recombines TRBV6-5 with TRBJ1-2, with D uncertain. Germline-derived CDR1 and CDR2 are MNHEY and SVGAGI. This CDR3 has 13 amino acids. Trimming shortened V by 5 bases and J by 1 base, and 8 bases separated the two germline ends. In DNA, the CDR3 is TGTGCCAGCAGTCGTATAAGTAACTATGGCTACACCTTC. Its protein product is CASSRISNYGYTF.

The chain combines TRBV28 with TRBJ1-2, with D uncertain. The CDR3 is 13 residues long. CDR1 MDHEN and CDR2 SYDVKM come from the germline V gene. The ends were cut back, 4 bases at V and 2 bases at J, with 8 bases in the middle. CDR3 nucleotides: TGTGCCAGCAGTTCCGGGGAGAACTATGGCTACACCTTC. The encoded protein is CASSSGENYGYTF.

V usage is TRBV7-2 and J usage is TRBJ1-6; D not certain. Germline V CDR1 and CDR2: SGHTA, FQGNSA. CDR3 length equals 15 residues. V lost 1 base and J lost 6, with 10 bases in between. The CDR3 region is CASSLGRGINSPLHF. CDR3 nucleotides: TGTGCCAGCAGCTTAGGGCGGGGAATTAATTCACCCCTCCACTTT.

This clone appeared once. The rearrangement links TRBV28 to TRBJ2-1, with 9 nucleotides matching TRBD2. Germline V gene sequence: CDR1 MDHEN, CDR2 SYDVKM. The CDR3 has 16 residues. With 6 bases clipped from V and 6 bases from J, the junction kept 12 bases outside the gene matches. The CDR3 sequence: CASSLMAGGHLNEQFF. The DNA of the CDR3 is TGTGCCAGCAGCCTTATGGCGGGGGGGCACCTCAATGAGCAGTTCTTC.

The V gene is TRBV7-2, the J gene TRBJ1-1; TRBD1 aligns across 7 bases. J gave up 7 bases and V 4 bases, and 6 bases lay outside the gene matches. Germline V gives CDR1 SGHTA, CDR2 FQGNSA. The CDR3 is made up of 13 amino acids. Here the CDR3 DNA reads TGTGCCAGCAGCTCGGGACAGACTTTTGAAGCTTTCTTT. This sequence encodes CASSSGQTFEAFF.

J is TRBJ1-4 and V is TRBV6-4; TRBD1 agrees at 7 bases. The J segment lost 12 bases and the V segment lost 9 bases, leaving 19 bases of the junction unmatched. The CDR3 extends over 15 amino acids. Germline V CDR1 and CDR2: MRHNA, SNTAGT. CDR3 amino acids: CARLSLGTVRLELFF. The CDR3 DNA is TGTGCCAGGCTTAGCTTGGGGACAGTCCGGTTAGAACTGTTTTTT.

The chain recombines TRBV7-9 with TRBJ2-1; 11 positions match TRBD2. Looked up from germline, CDR1 is SEHNR and CDR2 is FQNEAQ (reference sequence). Unmatched junction bases numbered 0, after V lost 4 bases and J lost 7 bases. The CDR3 loop spans 13 amino acids. In nucleotides, the CDR3 is TGTGCCAGCAGCTCTAGCGGGAGGAATGAGCAGTTCTTC. This codes for CASSSSGRNEQFF. Using reference TRBV7-9 and TRBJ2-1 for the parts outside the CDR3, the full variable domain is DTGVSQNPRHKITKRGQNVTFRCDPISEHNRLYWYRQTLGQGPEFLTYFQNEAQLEKSRLLSDRFSAERPKGSFSTLEIQRTEQGDSAMYLCASSSSGRNEQFFGPGTRLTVL.

CDR3 sequence reads: CASSPRFLRPNTEAFF. Written as DNA, the CDR3 is TGTGCCAGCAGTCCTCGCTTCTTAAGACCGAACACTGAAGCTTTCTTT. The genes are TRBV27 and TRBJ1-1; D not certain. Germline V gene data show CDR1 as MNHEY and CDR2 as SMNVEV (reference sequence). The CDR3 is made up of 16 amino acids. Trimming removed 5 bases at V and 1 base at J, with 17 bases between.

This CDR3 reads CASSSLGANTEAFF. The CDR3 nucleotides are TGTGCCAGCAGCAGCCTAGGAGCCAACACTGAAGCTTTCTTT. V usage is TRBV5-4 and J usage is TRBJ1-1; D unresolved. V lost 4 bases to trimming and J lost 2 bases, with 12 bases between them. This CDR3 contains 14 residues. Per germline, CDR1 SGHNT and CDR2 YYREEE (reference sequence).

The chain uses TRBV5-4 and TRBJ2-3; TRBD2 matches 12 bases. CDR3 length: 15 residues. Looked up from germline, CDR1 is SGHNT and CDR2 is YYREEE (reference sequence). V shed 6 bases, J shed 4 bases, and the junction held 6 bases outside the gene matches. The chain's CDR3 is CASKTSGRIADTQYF. For the CDR3, the DNA is TGTGCCAGCAAAACTAGCGGGAGGATAGCAGATACGCAGTATTTT.

The V gene is TRBV12-3 or TRBV12-4, the J gene TRBJ2-2, with D maybe TRBD1 (6 bases). The V end was cut by 2 bases, the J end by 7 bases, with 8 bases between. The CDR3 spans 13 residues. This CDR3 reads CASSLLGGGELFF. In DNA form, the CDR3 reads TGTGCCAGCAGTTTATTAGGGGGCGGGGAGCTGTTTTTT.

The genes are TRBV10-1 and TRBJ2-1; 13 bases line up with TRBD2. Per germline, CDR1 WNHNN and CDR2 SYGVQD (reference sequence). The CDR3 is 15 residues long. V was clipped by 2 bases and J by 9 bases; unmatched bases: 4. CDR3 sequence (DNA): TGCGCCAGCAGTGAGACTAGCGGGGGGGCCTGTGAGCAGTTCTTC. Protein sequence: CASSETSGGACEQFF.